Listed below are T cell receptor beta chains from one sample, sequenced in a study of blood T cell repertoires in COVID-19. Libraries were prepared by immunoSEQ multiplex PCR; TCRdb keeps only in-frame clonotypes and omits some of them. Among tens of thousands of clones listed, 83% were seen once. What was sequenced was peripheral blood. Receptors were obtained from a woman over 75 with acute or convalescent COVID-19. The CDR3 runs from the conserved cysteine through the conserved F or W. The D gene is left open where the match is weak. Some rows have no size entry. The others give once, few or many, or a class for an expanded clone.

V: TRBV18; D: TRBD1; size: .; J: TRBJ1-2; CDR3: CASSPLGTDGGYTF; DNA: TGTGCCAGCTCACCCTTAGGGACAGACGGTGGCTACACCTTC
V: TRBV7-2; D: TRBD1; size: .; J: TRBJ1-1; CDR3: CASSSESTGATEAFF; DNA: TGTGCCAGCAGCTCCGAATCAACAGGGGCCACTGAAGCTTTCTTT
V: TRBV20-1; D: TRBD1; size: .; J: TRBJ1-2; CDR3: CSASPNRGGYGYTF; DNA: TGCAGTGCTAGTCCCAACAGGGGTGGGTATGGCTACACCTTC
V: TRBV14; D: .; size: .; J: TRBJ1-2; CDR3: CASSQGRGWGYTF; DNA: TGTGCCAGCAGCCAAGGCAGGGGCTGGGGCTACACCTTC
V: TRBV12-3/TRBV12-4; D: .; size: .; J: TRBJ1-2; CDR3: CASSPSGVGYTF; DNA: TGTGCCAGCAGTCCCAGCGGAGTTGGCTACACCTTC
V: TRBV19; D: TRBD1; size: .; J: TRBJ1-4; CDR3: CASSIATGGIFSEKLFF; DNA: TGTGCCAGTAGTATAGCAACAGGGGGAATCTTTAGTGAAAAACTGTTTTTT
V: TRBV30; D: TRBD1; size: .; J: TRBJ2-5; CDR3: CAWSIAGGFGETQYF; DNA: TGTGCCTGGAGTATCGCAGGGGGTTTTGGAGAGACCCAGTACTTC
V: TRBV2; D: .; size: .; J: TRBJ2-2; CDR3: CASSDISAGELFF; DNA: TGTGCCAGCAGTGATATTTCAGCCGGGGAGCTGTTTTTT
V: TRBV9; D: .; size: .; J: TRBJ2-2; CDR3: CASSVQGRTNTGELFF; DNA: TGTGCCAGCAGCGTACAGGGGCGCACGAACACCGGGGAGCTGTTTTTT
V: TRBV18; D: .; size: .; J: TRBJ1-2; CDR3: CASSPSADNYGYTF; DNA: TGTGCCAGCTCACCCTCCGCGGATAACTATGGCTACACCTTC
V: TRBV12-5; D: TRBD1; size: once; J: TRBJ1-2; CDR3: CASGLVQGQGAEGYTF; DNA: TGTGCTAGTGGTTTGGTGCAGGGGCAGGGGGCGGAGGGCTACACCTTC
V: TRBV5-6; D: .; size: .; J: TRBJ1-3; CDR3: CASSFKGLRGNTIYF; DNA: TGTGCCAGCAGCTTCAAGGGGCTGAGGGGAAACACCATATATTTT
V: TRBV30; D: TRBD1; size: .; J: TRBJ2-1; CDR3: CAWGGQGAYNEQFF; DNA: TGTGCCTGGGGGGGACAGGGGGCCTACAATGAGCAGTTCTTC
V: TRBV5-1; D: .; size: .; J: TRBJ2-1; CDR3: CASSLEGTHNEQFF; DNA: TGCGCCAGCAGCTTGGAGGGGACTCACAATGAGCAGTTCTTC
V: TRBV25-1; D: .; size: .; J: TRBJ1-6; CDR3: CASSQFGSPLHF; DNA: TGTGCCAGCAGCCAATTCGGTTCACCCCTCCACTTT
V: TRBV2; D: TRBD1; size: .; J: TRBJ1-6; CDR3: CASSEARRGRSNSPLHF; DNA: TGTGCCAGCAGTGAAGCGCGGAGGGGGCGGAGTAATTCACCCCTCCACTTT
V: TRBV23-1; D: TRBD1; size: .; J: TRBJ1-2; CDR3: CASSQKWTGSNYGYTF; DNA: TGCGCCAGCAGTCAAAAATGGACAGGATCTAACTATGGCTACACCTTC
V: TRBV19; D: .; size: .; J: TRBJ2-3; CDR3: CASSSLEYTDTQYF; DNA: TGTGCCAGTTCAAGTCTAGAATACACAGATACGCAGTATTTT
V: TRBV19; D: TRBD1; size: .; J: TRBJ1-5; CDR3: CASSNVGSYGQGDQPQHF; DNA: TGTGCCAGTAGTAATGTCGGGAGCTACGGACAGGGAGATCAGCCCCAGCATTTT
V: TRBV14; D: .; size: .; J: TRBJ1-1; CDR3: CASSQEGGLATEAFF; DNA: TGTGCCAGCAGCCAAGAAGGAGGACTAGCCACTGAAGCTTTCTTT
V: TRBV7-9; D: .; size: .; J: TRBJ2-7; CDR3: CASSDDDSTREQYF; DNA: TGTGCCAGCAGCGACGATGATTCGACTCGCGAGCAGTACTTC
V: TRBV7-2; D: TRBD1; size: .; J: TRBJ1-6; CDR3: CASSLTGGRDSPLHF; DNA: TGTGCCAGCAGCCTTACAGGGGGTAGGGATTCACCCCTCCACTTT
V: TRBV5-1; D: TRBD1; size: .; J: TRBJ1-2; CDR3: CASSSATTGDSEGYTF; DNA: TGCGCCAGCAGCTCCGCCACCACAGGGGACTCTGAGGGCTACACCTTC
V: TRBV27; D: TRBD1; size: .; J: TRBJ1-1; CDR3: CASSRLDRGANTEAFF; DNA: TGTGCCAGCAGCCGGTTGGACAGGGGGGCGAACACTGAAGCTTTCTTT
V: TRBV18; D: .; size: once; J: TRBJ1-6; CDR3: CASSQGLENSPLHF; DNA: TGTGCCAGCTCACAGGGGCTTGAGAATTCACCCCTCCACTTT
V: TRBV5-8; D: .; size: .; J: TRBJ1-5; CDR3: CASSLYTGKGSNQPQHF; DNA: TGTGCCAGCAGCTTGTATACAGGAAAGGGGAGCAATCAGCCCCAGCATTTT
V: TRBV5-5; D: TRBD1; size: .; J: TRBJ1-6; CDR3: CASSRDRGNSPLHF; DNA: TGTGCCAGCAGCCGGGACAGGGGTAATTCACCCCTCCACTTT
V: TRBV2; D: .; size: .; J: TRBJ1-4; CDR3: CASRQEVNEKLFF; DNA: TGTGCCAGCCGACAGGAGGTTAATGAAAAACTGTTTTTT
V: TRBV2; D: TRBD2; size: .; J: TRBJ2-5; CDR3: CASSVTSGVGETQYF; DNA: TGTGCCAGCAGTGTGACTAGCGGGGTAGGAGAGACCCAGTACTTC
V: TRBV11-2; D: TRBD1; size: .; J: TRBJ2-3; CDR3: CASSSRDRGVDTQYF; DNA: TGTGCCAGCAGCTCTCGGGACAGGGGTGTAGATACGCAGTATTTT
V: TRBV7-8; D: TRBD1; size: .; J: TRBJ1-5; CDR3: CASSVTGGADSNQPQHF; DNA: TGTGCCAGCAGCGTGACAGGGGGCGCAGATTCGAATCAGCCCCAGCATTTT
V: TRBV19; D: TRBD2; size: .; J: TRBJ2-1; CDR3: CASRITSGGSYNEQFF; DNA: TGTGCCAGTAGAATCACTAGCGGGGGGTCCTACAATGAGCAGTTCTTC
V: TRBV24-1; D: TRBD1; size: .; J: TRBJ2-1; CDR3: CATSDSDRGAYNEQFF; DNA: TGTGCCACCAGTGATTCCGACAGGGGCGCCTACAATGAGCAGTTCTTC
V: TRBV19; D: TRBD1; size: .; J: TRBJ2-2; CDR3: CASPGQGIGELFF; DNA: TGTGCCAGTCCGGGACAGGGAATCGGGGAGCTGTTTTTT
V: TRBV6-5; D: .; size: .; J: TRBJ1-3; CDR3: CASKRGVFGNTIYF; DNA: TGTGCCAGCAAGCGCGGGGTCTTTGGAAACACCATATATTTT
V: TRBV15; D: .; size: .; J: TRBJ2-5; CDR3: CATSSPPGQSQETQYF; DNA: TGTGCCACCAGCAGCCCTCCGGGACAAAGCCAAGAGACCCAGTACTTC
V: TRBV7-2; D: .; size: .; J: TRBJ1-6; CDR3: CASSLNSSPLHF; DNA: TGTGCCAGCAGCTTAAACAGTTCACCCCTCCACTTT
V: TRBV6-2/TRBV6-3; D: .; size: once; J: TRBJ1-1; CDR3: CASSSGGALNTEAFF; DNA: TGTGCCAGCAGTTCTGGGGGGGCCCTCAACACTGAAGCTTTCTTT
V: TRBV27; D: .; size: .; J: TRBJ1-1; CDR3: CASSLGAEAFF; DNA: TGTGCCAGCAGTTTAGGAGCTGAAGCTTTCTTT
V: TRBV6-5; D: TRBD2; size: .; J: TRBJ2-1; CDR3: CASSRRGATYNEQFF; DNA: TGTGCCAGCAGTCGGCGGGGGGCCACCTACAATGAGCAGTTCTTC
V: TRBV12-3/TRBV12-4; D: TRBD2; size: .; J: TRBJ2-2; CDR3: CASTGGSGELFF; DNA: TGTGCCAGCACGGGGGGGTCCGGGGAGCTGTTTTTT
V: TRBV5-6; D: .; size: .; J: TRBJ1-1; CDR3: CASSFGGRTEAFF; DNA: TGTGCCAGCAGCTTTGGGGGGAGAACTGAAGCTTTCTTT
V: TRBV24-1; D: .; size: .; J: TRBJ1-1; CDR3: CATSDFVGDTEAFF; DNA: TGTGCCACCAGTGATTTCGTAGGGGACACTGAAGCTTTCTTT
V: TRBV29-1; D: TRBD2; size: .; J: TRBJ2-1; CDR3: CSARLAGSYNEQFF; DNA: TGCAGCGCGAGACTAGCGGGGTCCTACAATGAGCAGTTCTTC
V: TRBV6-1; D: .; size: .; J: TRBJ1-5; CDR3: CASSEGLSNQPQHF; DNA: TGTGCCAGCAGTGAGGGCCTTAGCAATCAGCCCCAGCATTTT
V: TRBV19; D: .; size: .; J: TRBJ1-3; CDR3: CASSIGGNSGNTIYF; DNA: TGTGCCAGTAGTATTGGGGGGAACTCTGGAAACACCATATATTTT
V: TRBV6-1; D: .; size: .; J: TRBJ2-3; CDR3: CASSEAQLRDTQYF; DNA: TGTGCCAGCAGTGAAGCGCAATTGCGGGATACGCAGTATTTT
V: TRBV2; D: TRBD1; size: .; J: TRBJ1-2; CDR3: CASSALGQIGGYTF; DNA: TGTGCCAGCAGTGCGTTGGGACAGATTGGGGGCTACACCTTC
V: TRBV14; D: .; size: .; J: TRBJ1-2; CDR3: CASSQSIYGYTF; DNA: TGTGCCAGCAGCCAGTCCATCTATGGCTACACCTTC
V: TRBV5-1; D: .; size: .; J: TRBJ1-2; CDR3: CASSLADSLYGYTF; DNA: TGCGCCAGCAGCTTGGCGGACAGTCTCTATGGCTACACCTTC
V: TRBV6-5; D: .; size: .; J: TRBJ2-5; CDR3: CASAQDYQRKETQYF; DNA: TGTGCCAGCGCTCAGGACTACCAGAGAAAAGAGACCCAGTACTTC
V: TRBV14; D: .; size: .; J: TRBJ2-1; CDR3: CASSQNLLVDEQFF; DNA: TGTGCCAGCAGCCAAAACCTACTGGTGGATGAGCAGTTCTTC
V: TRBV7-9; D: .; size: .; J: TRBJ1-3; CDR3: CASSPQGIGTGNTIYF; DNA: TGTGCCAGCAGCCCCCAGGGGATCGGCACTGGAAACACCATATATTTT